Detailed here is one T cell receptor (beta chain). TCRB libraries came from RNA via three nested multiplex PCR rounds. TCRdb redid the calling of the multiplex PCR reads with MiXCR, one entry per CDR3 protein. Found here are about 32,000 distinct CDR3 sequences, under 70% of them singletons; the top ten hold approximately 31%. This CDR3 region has 12 residues. Trimming removed 3 bases at V and 5 bases at J, with 7 bases between. Germline V CDR1 and CDR2: SGHAT, FQNNGV. This sample is part of a study of tumor-infiltrating lymphocytes in glioblastoma multiforme. Sequenced: brain tumor tissue. This TCR was sampled from a male donor with glioblastoma. This chain joins TRBV11-2 and TRBJ2-5; D gene ambiguous. CDR3 sequence reads: CASSFVGETQYF. The CDR3 coding sequence is TGTGCCAGCAGCTTCGTGGGGGAGACCCAGTACTTC.